Below, 25 T cell receptor beta chains from the same sample are listed, as sequenced in a study of cytomegalovirus exposure and HLA in healthy donors. PCR primers comprised 60 Vbeta and 13 Jbeta primers. Produced via immunoSEQ multiplex PCR; TCRdb's table is partial and in-frame only. The repertoire has around 190,000 clones, around three quarters of them found once; the top ten carry under 7.5%. Sequenced sample: PBMCs. The receptors shown here come from a man in his forties in good health and CMV-seronegative.

This clone has only one observation. This rearrangement joins TRBV6-5 to TRBJ2-2, with a possible D match to TRBD1 (5 bases). The germline V gene has CDR1 MNHEY and CDR2 SVGAGI. The V and J ends lost 2 bases and 4 bases respectively, with 11 bases between them. This CDR3 region has 15 residues. The CDR3 region has the DNA TGTGCCAGCAGTTACCTAGGGGAAAGCACCGGGGAGCTGTTTTTT. Its protein product is CASSYLGESTGELFF.

V gene TRBV25-1 combines with J gene TRBJ1-4, with a possible D match to TRBD1 (6 bases). The germline V gene has CDR1 MGHDK and CDR2 SYGVNS. The CDR3 runs 15 residues. V was shortened by 3 bases and J by 5 bases, with 13 bases between the two germline ends. CDR3 region: CASSDPGHLNEKLFF. The CDR3 coding sequence is TGTGCCAGCAGTGATCCGGGACACCTAAATGAAAAACTGTTTTTT.

This chain links TRBV9 with TRBJ1-1; maybe TRBD1 (6 bases). V shed 4 bases and J shed 5 bases, with 15 bases lying between them. The CDR3 totals 14 residues. Germline V CDR1 and CDR2: SGDLS, YYNGEE. CDR3 in amino acids: CASSKGGRGTEAFF. The CDR3 coding sequence is TGTGCCAGCAGCAAAGGGGGAAGGGGAACTGAAGCTTTCTTT.

V is TRBV7-2 and J is TRBJ2-1; 12 bases agree with TRBD2. From germline, CDR1 is SGHTA and CDR2 FQGNSA. With 5 bases clipped from V and 0 bases from J, the junction kept 8 bases outside the gene matches. The CDR3 runs 18 residues. The DNA of the CDR3 is TGTGCCAGCAGCCCGGGGACTAGCGGGTGGAGCTCCTACAATGAGCAGTTCTTC. Its protein is CASSPGTSGWSSYNEQFF.

V usage is TRBV7-2 and J usage is TRBJ1-4; D may be TRBD1 (6 bases). In germline, CDR1 is SGHTA, CDR2 FQGNSA. The CDR3 is 15 amino acids. V gave up 4 bases and J gave up 3 bases, with 12 bases separating them. The CDR3 sequence: CASSSRGGANEKLFF. CDR3 sequence (DNA): TGTGCCAGCAGCTCGAGGGGGGGGGCTAATGAAAAACTGTTTTTT.

This clone has just one count. The J gene is TRBJ2-4, the V gene TRBV5-1; 8 bases fit TRBD1. V shed 2 bases and J 0 bases; nucleotides not matched to a gene: 4. The CDR3 has 16 amino acids. Germline assignment: CDR1 SGHRS and CDR2 YFSETQ. In nucleotides, the CDR3 is TGCGCCAGCAGCTTATGGACAGGGCTAGCCAAAAACATTCAGTACTTC. Protein: CASSLWTGLAKNIQYF.

This chain uses TRBV27 with TRBJ2-7, with 8 nucleotides matching TRBD1. This CDR3 spans 11 amino acids. V trimming: 6 bases; J trimming: 6 bases; junction bases outside the gene matches: 1. CDR1 is MNHEY and CDR2 is SMNVEV in the germline V gene (reference sequence). DNA of the CDR3: TGTGCCAGCAGAACAGGGGGCGAGCAGTACTTC. This encodes CASRTGGEQYF.

The chain combines TRBV5-1 with TRBJ1-2; D call uncertain. The germline V and J ends were trimmed by 0 bases and 4 bases, with 7 bases remaining between them. The CDR3 is 13 amino acids. Germline V CDR1 and CDR2: SGHRS, YFSETQ. The CDR3 loop reads CASSLGEGYGYTF. CDR3 bases: TGCGCCAGCAGCTTGGGGGAGGGCTATGGCTACACCTTC.

The chain has TRBV5-1 and TRBJ2-2; the D gene is possibly TRBD1 (5 bases). Germline lookup yields CDR1 SGHRS and CDR2 YFSETQ. V was clipped by 0 bases and J by 4 bases, with 10 bases between them. This CDR3 contains 15 residues. In DNA form, the CDR3 reads TGCGCCAGCAGCTTGGAAGGGGCTGTCACCGGGGAGCTGTTTTTT. It is translated as CASSLEGAVTGELFF.

The chain is built from TRBV4-3 and TRBJ2-1; D might be TRBD2 (6 bases). V was trimmed by 3 bases and J by 0 bases, leaving 9 bases between them. This CDR3 has 15 residues. Germline CDR1 LGHNA, CDR2 YSLEER. The CDR3 DNA follows: TGCGCCAGCAGCCAGGACTATAGCTCCTACAATGAGCAGTTCTTC. It codes for CASSQDYSSYNEQFF.

Comments on this clone: At one end the junction does not follow the germline gene, possibly because of a read error. The genes are TRBV18 and TRBJ2-2; D is undetermined. The germline gives CDR1 KGHSH, CDR2 LQKENI. The CDR3 consists of 13 residues. CDR3 sequence: CANSPGVTGELFF. The CDR3 nucleotides read TGTGCCAACTCACCCGGTGTCACCGGGGAGCTGTTTTTT.

A single count supports this clone. This sequence joins TRBV27 and TRBJ1-1; 7 bases fit TRBD1. Losses at the gene ends were 6 bases for V and 8 bases for J; bases not matched to a gene: 12. Germline-derived CDR1 and CDR2 are MNHEY and SMNVEV (reference sequence). The CDR3 covers 14 residues. CDR3 in DNA: TGTGCCAGCAGCCTGGGTGACAGGGCCTCAGAAGCTTTCTTT. Encoded protein: CASSLGDRASEAFF.

The chain links TRBV7-2 to TRBJ2-7, with 9 nucleotides matching TRBD2. Germline values: CDR1 SGHTA, CDR2 FQGNSA. The trim removed 0 bases at V and 6 bases at J, leaving 6 bases unmatched. The CDR3 totals 15 residues. In DNA form, the CDR3 reads TGTGCCAGCAGCTTAGCTAGCGGGGGAGGTCTCGAGCAGTACTTC. Translation gives CASSLASGGGLEQYF.

V and J are TRBV18 and TRBJ1-1, with a weak D call TRBD1 (5 bases). The V gene lost 4 bases and the J gene lost 1 base, with 13 bases spanning the gap. Germline V gene lookup returns CDR1 KGHSH and CDR2 LQKENI. This CDR3 is 15 amino acids long. The chain's CDR3 is CASSLHGGENTEAFF. The CDR3 nucleotides read TGTGCCAGCTCACTACACGGGGGAGAGAACACTGAAGCTTTCTTT.

The V and J genes are TRBV7-9 and TRBJ2-2; 10 bases map to TRBD1. Per the germline V gene, CDR1 is SEHNR and CDR2 is FQNEAQ (reference sequence). This CDR3 contains 16 residues. Losses at the gene ends were 4 bases for V and 3 bases for J; bases not matched to a gene: 5. Here the CDR3 DNA reads TGTGCCAGCAGCTCCGACAGGGGGCTATACACCGGGGAGCTGTTTTTT. It specifies CASSSDRGLYTGELFF.

This chain joins TRBV21-1 and TRBJ1-1; TRBD1, the D gene given by the table, was not confirmed from the DNA. TRBV21-1 is a pseudogene segment. The CDR3 length is 17 residues. This CDR3 reads CASSITPLVQVGAEAFF. The CDR3 DNA reads TGTGCCAGCAGCATAACCCCGCTAGTCCAGGTAGGGGCTGAAGCTTTCTTT.

CDR3 DNA: TGTGCCAGCAGCAAGGACAGGGAGAATTCACCCCTCCACTTT. Residues: CASSKDRENSPLHF. V gene TRBV7-9 combines with J gene TRBJ1-6, with 8 bases fitting TRBD1. Germline CDR1 and CDR2: SEHNR and FQNEAQ (reference sequence). This CDR3 comprises 14 residues. V was clipped by 5 bases and J by 7 bases; unmatched bases: 4.

The V call is TRBV14, the J call TRBJ2-5, with 12 bases aligning to TRBD2. The ends lost 4 bases at V and 0 bases at J; junction bases unmatched: 9. Germline V lookup: CDR1 SGHDN, CDR2 FVKESK. CDR3 length equals 18 residues. The CDR3 loop is CASSPGTSGRPYQETQYF. The CDR3 region has the DNA TGTGCCAGCAGCCCCGGGACTAGCGGGCGGCCGTACCAAGAGACCCAGTACTTC.

This chain joins TRBV5-1 and TRBJ2-7; possibly TRBD1 for D (5 bases). The V gene's germline CDR1 is SGHRS and CDR2 YFSETQ. CDR3 length: 14 residues. Trimming left V 0 bases short and J 2 bases short, with 9 bases between. The CDR3 region is CASSLVQGPYEQYF. As DNA, the CDR3 is TGCGCCAGCAGCTTGGTTCAGGGCCCCTACGAGCAGTACTTC.

This sequence joins TRBV4-3 and TRBJ2-7; D ambiguous. Germline CDR1 LGHNA, CDR2 YSLEER. This CDR3 region has 13 residues. Trimming left V 3 bases short and J 4 bases short, with 10 bases between. CDR3 loop: CASSQELRYEQYF. Here the CDR3 DNA reads TGCGCCAGCAGCCAGGAGTTGCGTTACGAGCAGTACTTC.

V and J are TRBV11-2 and TRBJ1-5; D perhaps matches TRBD1 (5 bases). This CDR3 region has 13 residues. The germline CDR1 and CDR2 sequences are SGHAT and FQNNGV. V was clipped by 5 bases and J by 6 bases, with 11 bases between them. The DNA of the CDR3 is TGTGCCAGCAGCCAGGACACGGGTCAGCCCCAGCATTTT. It codes for CASSQDTGQPQHF.

The chain has TRBV4-3 and TRBJ1-2; the match to TRBD1 covers 8 bases. The CDR3 length is 14 residues. V lost 0 bases, J lost 7 bases, and 4 bases stayed unmatched. Germline V gene lookup returns CDR1 LGHNA and CDR2 YSLEER. CDR3 nucleotide sequence: TGCGCCAGCAGCCAAGACGAGACAGGGGCTGGCTACACCTTC. As protein: CASSQDETGAGYTF.

The chain employs TRBV9 and TRBJ2-1; 12 bases line up with TRBD2. The germline V gene encodes CDR1 SGDLS and CDR2 YYNGEE. This CDR3 region has 16 residues. Trimming removed 5 bases from V and 2 bases from J; junction bases left unmatched: 5. CDR3 sequence: CASRSSGRAAYNEQFF. The CDR3 DNA is TGTGCCAGCAGGTCTAGCGGGAGGGCCGCCTACAATGAGCAGTTCTTC. Drawing the rest from reference TRBV9 and TRBJ2-1, the complete variable domain is DSGVTQTPKHLITATGQRVTLRCSPRSGDLSVYWYQQSLDQGLQFLIQYYNGEERAKGNILERFSAQQFPDLHSELNLSSLELGDSALYFCASRSSGRAAYNEQFFGPGTRLTVL.

The chain links TRBV4-1 to TRBJ1-2; 10 nucleotides agree with TRBD1. J gave up 8 bases and V 7 bases, and 13 bases lay outside the gene matches. This CDR3 region has 15 residues. CDR1 is MGHRA and CDR2 is YSYEKL in the germline V gene. The CDR3 loop reads CASTKSGTGDLGYTF. CDR3 nucleotides: TGCGCCAGCACGAAATCCGGGACAGGGGATCTCGGCTACACCTTC.

The chain uses TRBV10-3 and TRBJ2-3; the D gene is possibly TRBD1 (6 bases). There are 17 residues in the CDR3. Germline V gene sequence: CDR1 ENHRY, CDR2 SYGVKD. V was clipped by 6 bases and J by 5 bases, with 24 bases between them. The DNA of the CDR3 is TGTGCCATCAGCCACCCAACAAAGACAGGCCCCGTAGATACGCAGTATTTT. It specifies CAISHPTKTGPVDTQYF.